This TCR beta chain was found in a study of blood T cell repertoires in COVID-19. Libraries were prepared by immunoSEQ multiplex PCR; TCRdb keeps only in-frame clonotypes and omits some of them. The sample records approximately 88,000 clones, 75% to 80% being singletons. This TCR was sampled from a man between 65 and 80 years old with COVID-19, enrolled during active disease. The specimen was peripheral blood.

The CDR3 protein is CASSHGTENYGYTF. Written as DNA, the CDR3 is TGTGCCAGCAGCCACGGGACTGAAAACTATGGCTACACCTTC. V gene TRBV5-4 combines with J gene TRBJ1-2; TRBD1 might be the D (5 bases). The CDR3 contains 14 residues. Trimming took 4 bases from V and 2 from J, leaving 12 bases between them. Germline V gene data show CDR1 as SGHNT and CDR2 as YYREEE (reference sequence).